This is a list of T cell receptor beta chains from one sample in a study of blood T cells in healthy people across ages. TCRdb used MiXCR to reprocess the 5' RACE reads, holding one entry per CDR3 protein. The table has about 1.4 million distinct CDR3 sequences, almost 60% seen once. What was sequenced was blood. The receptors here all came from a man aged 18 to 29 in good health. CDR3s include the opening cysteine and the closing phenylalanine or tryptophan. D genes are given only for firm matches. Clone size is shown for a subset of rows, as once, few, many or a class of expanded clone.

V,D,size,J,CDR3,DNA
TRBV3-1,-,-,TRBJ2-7,CASSQVLHEQYF,TGTGCCAGCAGCCAAGTTTTGCACGAGCAGTACTTC
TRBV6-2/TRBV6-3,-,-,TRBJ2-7,CASSPLTGGSYNEQYF,TGTGCCAGCAGCCCACTGACAGGAGGATCCTACAATGAGCAGTACTTC
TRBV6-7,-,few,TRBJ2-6,CARGPNCDSGANVLTF,TGTGCCAGGGGTCCAAACTGTGACTCTGGGGCCAACGTCCTGACTTTC
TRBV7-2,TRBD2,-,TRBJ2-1,CASSSSSGTSANNEQFF,TGTGCCAGCAGCTCGTCCTCCGGGACTAGCGCGAACAATGAGCAGTTCTTC
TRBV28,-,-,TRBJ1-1,CASSFRLLEGFSGTEAFF,TGTGCCAGCAGTTTCCGGCTTCTTGAGGGTTTTTCGGGAACTGAAGCTTTCTTT
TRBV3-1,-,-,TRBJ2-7,CASSQDLWGNYEQYF,TGTGCCAGCAGCCAAGATCTTTGGGGGAACTACGAGCAGTACTTC
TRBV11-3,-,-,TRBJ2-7,CASNNSDPREQYF,TGTGCCAGCAACAACTCAGACCCTCGCGAGCAGTACTTC
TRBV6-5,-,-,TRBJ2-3,CASSYFGTQYF,TGTGCCAGCAGTTACTTCGGGACGCAGTATTTT
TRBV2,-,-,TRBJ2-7,CASTGFGYEQYF,TGTGCCAGCACGGGTTTCGGTTACGAGCAGTACTTC
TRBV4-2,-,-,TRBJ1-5,CASSQDAGLNQPQHF,TGTGCCAGCAGCCAAGATGCCGGGTTAAATCAGCCCCAGCATTTT